This TCR beta chain was sequenced in a study of blood T cells in healthy people across ages. With respect to this clonotype: Its antigen remains unidentified.

Germline CDR1 MNHEY, CDR2 SMNVEV (reference sequence). This CDR3 contains 14 residues. Trimming stripped 4 bases from V and 3 bases from J, with 12 bases between. Study observations and caveats: Researchers judged that diversity estimates from one million T cells fell short of true values.

Next came a second PCR, run for about 6 to 12 cycles, which used a sample-barcoded 5' primer along with a J-beta primer mix. Every molecule of cDNA carried a tag from a template-switch adaptor with 12 random nucleotides. TCRdb called the 5' RACE reads again in MiXCR, with one record for every CDR3 protein. The table shows 2 million or so distinct CDR3 sequences, with around 50% occurring only once. Healthy Caucasian individuals from Russia aged about 6 to 90 served as donors. The specimen sequenced was blood. This TCR was sampled from a middle-aged woman in good health. J is TRBJ1-2 and V is TRBV27, with TRBD1 as a possible D gene (6 bases). CDR3 sequence reads: CASSSIRGYYGYTF. The DNA of the CDR3 is TGTGCCAGCAGTTCAATCAGGGGTTACTATGGCTACACCTTC.